These T cell receptor beta chains were read from a single sample in a study of shared clonotypes between healthy human individuals. Sequencing was performed with immunoSEQ multiplex PCR; in TCRdb, only in-frame clones are kept and a portion is missing. This table holds roughly 1 million clones, around four fifths found once. Sequences were obtained from memory CD4+ T cells sorted from blood. These TCRs come from a man aged 18 to 30 in good health. CDR3s include the opening cysteine and the closing phenylalanine or tryptophan. D genes are given only for firm matches. The size of a clone is reported for some rows only, either as once, few or many, or as a class for expanded clones.

J | D | size | V | CDR3 | DNA
TRBJ1-6 | TRBD1 | NA | TRBV4-1 | CASSQDIGTGVSYNSPLHF | TGCGCCAGCAGCCAAGATATAGGGACAGGGGTATCCTATAATTCACCCCTCCACTTT
TRBJ1-1 | NA | few | TRBV10-2 | CASSGTVYNTEAFF | TGCGCCAGCAGTGGGACAGTCTATAACACTGAAGCTTTCTTT
TRBJ2-7 | NA | NA | TRBV11-3 | CASSKTANSYEQYF | TGTGCCAGCAGTAAGACAGCGAATTCCTACGAGCAGTACTTC
TRBJ2-7 | NA | NA | TRBV28 | CASSSVTYEQYF | TGTGCCAGCAGTAGCGTCACCTACGAGCAGTACTTC
TRBJ2-2 | TRBD2 | NA | TRBV11-2 | CASSHIAGAAIIGELFF | TGTGCCAGCAGCCATATAGCGGGGGCGGCAATTATCGGGGAGCTGTTTTTT
TRBJ2-2 | TRBD1 | NA | TRBV28 | CASSLTYGTGGAGRTGELFF | TGTGCCAGCAGCTTAACTTATGGGACAGGGGGCGCCGGAAGGACCGGGGAGCTGTTTTTT
TRBJ1-5 | NA | NA | TRBV5-1 | CASSPNSNQPQHF | TGCGCCAGCAGCCCCAATAGCAATCAGCCCCAGCATTTT
TRBJ1-6 | NA | NA | TRBV6-5 | CASSYSSAGGNSPLHF | TGTGCCAGCAGTTACTCGTCAGCCGGCGGGAATTCACCCCTCCACTTT
TRBJ1-2 | TRBD1 | NA | TRBV6-5 | CAAGQGLGYTF | TGTGCCGCCGGACAGGGTCTTGGCTACACCTTC
TRBJ1-2 | TRBD1 | NA | TRBV30 | CAWSVPGTGGGYGYTF | TGTGCCTGGAGTGTACCCGGGACAGGGGGTGGCTATGGCTACACCTTC
TRBJ2-5 | NA | NA | TRBV6-5 | CASSYQGETQYF | TGTGCCAGCAGTTATCAAGGGGAGACCCAGTACTTC
TRBJ2-7 | TRBD2 | NA | TRBV27 | CASSLLGTSGGYEQYF | TGTGCCAGCAGTCTGCTGGGTACTAGCGGGGGCTACGAGCAGTACTTC
TRBJ1-6 | NA | few | TRBV6-1 | CASTESPGGGSPLHF | TGTGCCAGCACCGAGAGCCCCGGCGGAGGTTCACCCCTCCACTTT
TRBJ1-5 | NA | NA | TRBV6-6 | CASSYGGKQPQHF | TGTGCCAGCAGTTATGGGGGAAAACAGCCCCAGCATTTT